A selection of T cell receptor beta chains follows, all from one sample in a study. Using immunoSEQ multiplex PCR, the repertoire was profiled, and TCRdb retains in-frame clones only, with some absent. The repertoire holds 60,000 to 85,000 clones, with roughly 93% as singletons. The sequencing input was PBMCs. Receptor source: a man aged 35 to 55 with rheumatoid arthritis. The CDR3 runs from the conserved cysteine through the conserved F or W. D genes are given only for firm matches. Not every row has a clone size; where given, it reads once, few, many or a size class.

J | D | V | size | DNA | CDR3
TRBJ2-2 | TRBD1 | TRBV6-6 | . | TGTGCCATCTCCAGGGGGCTGTACACCGGGGAGCTGTTTTTT | CAISRGLYTGELFF
TRBJ2-2 | TRBD2 | TRBV9 | . | TGTGCCAGCAGCGTTACTAGCGGGAACACCGGGGAGCTGTTTTTT | CASSVTSGNTGELFF
TRBJ2-1 | . | TRBV20-1 | . | TGCAGTGCTAGGACCCTAGATGAGCAGTTCTTC | CSARTLDEQFF
TRBJ2-5 | TRBD1 | TRBV12-3/TRBV12-4 | . | TGTGCCAGCACCGGGACAGGCGCCCCTCAGTACTTC | CASTGTGAPQYF
TRBJ2-7 | . | TRBV4-2 | . | TGTGCCAGCAGCCAAGTGGTGGGAAACTCCTACGAGCAGTACTTC | CASSQVVGNSYEQYF
TRBJ2-1 | TRBD2 | TRBV10-3 | . | TGTGCCATCAGCGCCGGGACTAGCATCTACAATGAGCAGTTCTTC | CAISAGTSIYNEQFF
TRBJ1-5 | . | TRBV6-6 | . | TGTGCCAGCCGCCTGAGGGACAGCAATCAGCCCCAGCATTTT | CASRLRDSNQPQHF
TRBJ2-5 | . | TRBV28 | . | TGTGCCAGCAGTTTTGCGGCCCCTAAAGAGACCCAGTACTTC | CASSFAAPKETQYF
TRBJ2-7 | TRBD1 | TRBV5-4 | . | TGTGCCAGCAGCTTAGGGGGCAGCTTCTACGAGCAGTACTTC | CASSLGGSFYEQYF
TRBJ2-7 | . | TRBV6-5 | . | TGTGCCAGCAGTTACCTCACAGGGAACTCCTACGAGCAGTACTTC | CASSYLTGNSYEQYF
TRBJ2-5 | . | TRBV13 | . | TGTGCCAGCAGCTTAGAGTTGCGGGACAGTAATCAAGAGACCCAGTACTTC | CASSLELRDSNQETQYF
TRBJ2-4 | . | TRBV5-4 | . | TGTGCCAGCAGCTTCCCAGAAGCCAAAAACATTCAGTACTTC | CASSFPEAKNIQYF
TRBJ1-1 | . | TRBV14 | . | TGTGCCAGCAGCCTTAGGAGTCCTAAGGAGGCTTTCTTT | CASSLRSPKEAFF
TRBJ2-1 | TRBD1 | TRBV5-4 | once | TGTGCCAGCAGTAGGGACAGAGACAATGAGCAGTTCTTC | CASSRDRDNEQFF
TRBJ1-2 | TRBD1 | TRBV6-5 | . | TGTGCCAGCAGTTACCTAGTGCAGGGGGGTCACTATGGCTACACCTTC | CASSYLVQGGHYGYTF
TRBJ1-3 | . | TRBV7-2 | . | TGTGCCAGCAGCTTAGGCTTAGGGTTCAACACCATATATTTT | CASSLGLGFNTIYF
TRBJ2-2 | . | TRBV7-3 | . | TGTGCCAGCAGCTCTTTGACAGTGTCCGGGGAGCTGTTTTTT | CASSSLTVSGELFF
TRBJ1-1 | . | TRBV18 | . | TGTGCCAGCTCGCCCGACAGTGGCAGCACTGAAGCTTTCTTT | CASSPDSGSTEAFF
TRBJ1-1 | . | TRBV5-1 | . | TGCGCCAGCAGCTTGGTGGTGAACACTGAAGCTTTCTTT | CASSLVVNTEAFF
TRBJ2-7 | . | TRBV10-3 | . | TGTGCCATCAATACCGGGACACCGGGGAGGTCCTACGAGCAGTACTTC | CAINTGTPGRSYEQYF
TRBJ1-5 | . | TRBV5-8 | . | TGTGCCAGCAGCTTGGTCGGGGGACCCAATCAGCCCCAGCATTTT | CASSLVGGPNQPQHF
TRBJ2-1 | . | TRBV18 | . | TGTGCCAGCTCACCCAACAGGGAGAATGAGCAGTTCTTC | CASSPNRENEQFF
TRBJ1-3 | . | TRBV27 | . | TGTGCCAGCAGTCGTCACCAGGGTGAATCTGGAAACACCATATATTTT | CASSRHQGESGNTIYF
TRBJ2-1 | . | TRBV20-1 | . | TGCAGTTCCCTAGTCAATGAGCAGTTCTTC | CSSLVNEQFF
TRBJ2-7 | TRBD1 | TRBV6-6 | . | TGTGCCAGTGGGACAGGCGGATACGAGCAGTACTTC | CASGTGGYEQYF
TRBJ1-6 | TRBD1 | TRBV7-9 | once | TGTGCCAGCAGCCCGGGGGACAGGGAAGATTCACCCCTCCACTTT | CASSPGDREDSPLHF
TRBJ1-1 | . | TRBV5-1 | . | TGCGCCAGCAGCTTGTTAGGGGGGGCCACTGAAGCTTTCTTT | CASSLLGGATEAFF
TRBJ1-1 | . | TRBV5-5 | . | TGTGCCAGCAGCTTACTGGGGGGCCAACGGTCTGAAGCTTTCTTT | CASSLLGGQRSEAFF
TRBJ2-1 | TRBD2 | TRBV6-4 | . | TGTGCCACCGCGACTAGCGGGGGGGCCAATGAGCAGTTCTTC | CATATSGGANEQFF
TRBJ1-5 | . | TRBV9 | . | TGTGCCAGCAGCGTTGGGGATAGCAATCAGCCCCAGCATTTT | CASSVGDSNQPQHF
TRBJ2-7 | . | TRBV9 | . | TGTGCCAGCAGCGTAGCTCTGGGGTACGAGCAGTACTTC | CASSVALGYEQYF
TRBJ2-3 | . | TRBV5-1 | . | TGCGCCAGCAGCCCCCTGGGCCGGAGCACAGATACGCAGTATTTT | CASSPLGRSTDTQYF
TRBJ2-3 | TRBD1 | TRBV6-5 | . | TGTGCCAGCAGTCTCAACAGGGGTACAGATACGCAGTATTTT | CASSLNRGTDTQYF
TRBJ1-1 | . | TRBV25-1 | . | TGTGCCAGCAGTGGGAAAAGGGCCACTGAAGCTTTCTTT | CASSGKRATEAFF
TRBJ1-2 | . | TRBV9 | once | TGTGCCAGCAGCGTAGGGGACTGGGGCTACACCTTC | CASSVGDWGYTF
TRBJ1-2 | TRBD1 | TRBV6-5 | . | TGTGCCAGCAGTTACGCAAATCCGGGACAGGGGGCGGGCTACACCTTC | CASSYANPGQGAGYTF
TRBJ1-4 | TRBD1 | TRBV4-3 | once | TGCGCCAGCAGCCAAGGTCAAGACAGGGGTTTTGAAAAACTGTTTTTT | CASSQGQDRGFEKLFF
TRBJ2-3 | . | TRBV7-3 | . | TGTGCCAGCAGCTTATCATCCGTCTCAGATACGCAGTATTTT | CASSLSSVSDTQYF
TRBJ1-2 | . | TRBV12-3/TRBV12-4 | few | TGTGCCAGCAGTTCCCGAGCTGGCTACACCTTC | CASSSRAGYTF
TRBJ1-3 | . | TRBV3-1/TRBV3-2 | . | TGTGCCAGCAGCCAAGATCCAGGCAGGCACTACTCTGGAAACACCATATATTTT | CASSQDPGRHYSGNTIYF
TRBJ1-2 | . | TRBV7-2 | . | TGTGCCAGCAGCGGGGGGGTTAACTATGGCTACACCTTC | CASSGGVNYGYTF
TRBJ2-2 | TRBD2 | TRBV6-1 | . | TGTGCCAGCAGTGAAACTAGCGGGGGGGCCGGGGAGCTGTTTTTT | CASSETSGGAGELFF
TRBJ1-1 | . | TRBV20-1 | . | TGCAGTGCCCAGGGGAACACTGAAGCTTTCTTT | CSAQGNTEAFF
TRBJ1-1 | . | TRBV5-8 | . | TGTGCCAGCAGCTTTGGTCTGAACACTGAAGCTTTCTTT | CASSFGLNTEAFF
TRBJ1-3 | TRBD1 | TRBV5-1 | . | TGCGCCAGCAGCAAACAACAGGGGGCCACTGGAAACACCATATATTTT | CASSKQQGATGNTIYF
TRBJ1-4 | . | TRBV7-9 | . | TGTGCCAGCAGCTTAGGAAGTGTTGCAACTAATGAAAAACTGTTTTTT | CASSLGSVATNEKLFF
TRBJ2-1 | . | TRBV6-5 | . | TGTGCCAGCAGTTACTCACCCCCCAATGAGCAGTTCTTC | CASSYSPPNEQFF
TRBJ2-1 | TRBD2 | TRBV6-6 | . | TGTGCCAGCAGTATCTTAGCGGGGGCTGACAATGAGCAGTTCTTC | CASSILAGADNEQFF
TRBJ2-5 | . | TRBV4-1 | . | TGCGCCAGCAGCCAAGGAGTGCCCTCAGAGACCCAGTACTTC | CASSQGVPSETQYF
TRBJ2-5 | TRBD2 | TRBV5-1 | . | TGCGCCAGCAGCTCGCCAGCGGGGGATGAGACCCAGTACTTC | CASSSPAGDETQYF
TRBJ1-2 | . | TRBV28 | . | TGTGCCAGCAGTCCGCCATGGATCGGGGACTATGGCTACACCTTC | CASSPPWIGDYGYTF
TRBJ2-7 | . | TRBV5-1 | . | TGCGCCAGCAGCTTAGAGGAGAGAAGCGAGCAGTACTTC | CASSLEERSEQYF
TRBJ1-5 | . | TRBV10-2 | once | TGCGCCAGCAGCTTGGATGGGGGGACATCTAGCAATCAGCCCCAGCATTTT | CASSLDGGTSSNQPQHF
TRBJ2-5 | TRBD2 | TRBV29-1 | . | TGCAGCGTCGAGAAGCGACTAGCCCCCGTAGAGACCCAGTACTTC | CSVEKRLAPVETQYF
TRBJ2-7 | . | TRBV12-3/TRBV12-4 | once | TGTGCCAGCAGAGGGGGTCCCGAGCAGTACTTC | CASRGGPEQYF